Listed below are T cell receptor beta chains from one sample, sequenced in a study of blood T cell repertoires in COVID-19. Clones were read by immunoSEQ multiplex PCR, and TCRdb kept only the in-frame ones, dropping some. Seen here are 80,000 or so clones, 86% observed once, and the top ten hold roughly a sixth. The specimen was peripheral blood. These receptors came from a human donor in a cohort sampled during active COVID-19. Each CDR3 is given with its conserved first and last residue. D genes are given only for firm matches. Only part of the rows carry a size: once, few, many, or a class if the clone is expanded.

- TRBJ2-7 TRBV16 - TGTGCCAGCAGCCAACAGGGTTACGGCGAGCAGTACTTC CASSQQGYGEQYF
TRBD2 TRBJ2-2 TRBV30 - TGTGCCTGGGAGCCGGGGGGCACCGGGGAGCTGTTTTTT CAWEPGGTGELFF
- TRBJ2-3 TRBV7-9 - TGTGCCAGCACCCTACTGGTGGCAGGCTACACAGATACGCAGTATTTT CASTLLVAGYTDTQYF
- TRBJ1-5 TRBV7-9 - TGTGCCAGCAGCTTTGGCGGAGAGTTAGATCAGCCCCAGCATTTT CASSFGGELDQPQHF
- TRBJ2-6 TRBV10-3 - TGTGCCATCAGTGAGGGCGGTACTCCGGGAGCCAACGTCCTGACTTTC CAISEGGTPGANVLTF
- TRBJ2-3 TRBV6-5 - TGTGCCAGCAGTTACTCGTCAGTAATTAGCACAGATACGCAGTATTTT CASSYSSVISTDTQYF
- TRBJ2-5 TRBV18 - TGTGCCAGCTTAGCCGCGTTACAGGGGACCCAGTACTTC CASLAALQGTQYF
- TRBJ1-1 TRBV15 - TGTGCCACCACCAACGCCCTTAGGGCCGGGGGAGCTTTCTTT CATTNALRAGGAFF
- TRBJ1-1 TRBV20-1 - TGCAGTGCTTCCCAGGGGATCGGAGCTTTCTTT CSASQGIGAFF
TRBD2 TRBJ2-3 TRBV18 - TGTGCCAGCTCGGGACTAGCGGGAGGAATTAGTGATACGCAGTATTTT CASSGLAGGISDTQYF
- TRBJ1-3 TRBV24-1 - TGTGCCACCAGTGATACCACATCGTCTGGAAACACCATATATTTT CATSDTTSSGNTIYF
TRBD1 TRBJ1-1 TRBV10-2 - TGCGCCACCCAGGGACAGAACGAAGCTTTCTTT CATQGQNEAFF
TRBD1 TRBJ2-5 TRBV11-2 - TGTGCCAGCAACCTTCAGGGGGAAGGGACCCAGTACTTC CASNLQGEGTQYF
TRBD1 TRBJ2-2 TRBV6-5 - TGTGCCAGCAATTGGGACAGGGATGCGGAGCTGTTTTTT CASNWDRDAELFF
TRBD1 TRBJ2-5 TRBV28 - TGTGCCAGCAGTAAGACAGGGGGCCTAGAGACCCAGTACTTC CASSKTGGLETQYF
- TRBJ1-1 TRBV6-5 - TGTGCCAGCAGCCAGGGATCCCTTGGGACTGAAGCTTTCTTT CASSQGSLGTEAFF
TRBD2 TRBJ2-7 TRBV24-1 - TGTGCCACCAGTGACCCCGAGCGGGAACCGAGCGAGCAGTACTTC CATSDPEREPSEQYF
TRBD1 TRBJ2-7 TRBV6-5 - TGTGCCAGCATCGGGACAGGGGCCCTATCCTACGAGCAGTACTTC CASIGTGALSYEQYF
TRBD1 TRBJ1-1 TRBV6-5 - TGTGCCAGCAGTTACGGGACAGGGGGGACTGAAGCTTTCTTT CASSYGTGGTEAFF
- TRBJ2-6 TRBV9 - TGTGCCAGCAGCGTAGGGGGGGCTGGGGCCAACGTCCTGACTTTC CASSVGGAGANVLTF
TRBD1 TRBJ1-2 TRBV6-2/TRBV6-3 - TGTGCCAGCAGTTACCGCTACGCGGTATACAGGGGGGACTATGGCTACACCTTC CASSYRYAVYRGDYGYTF
- TRBJ2-1 TRBV28 - TGTGCCAGCAGTTCTGGGGGGATTGGGGTCAATGAGCAGTTCTTC CASSSGGIGVNEQFF
TRBD2 TRBJ2-3 TRBV19 once TGTGCCAGTAGTATGAGGACTAGCGGTGATACGCAGTATTTT CASSMRTSGDTQYF
TRBD2 TRBJ2-1 TRBV25-1 - TGTGCCAGCAGTTTAGGGACTAGCGGGGGGGCCTTGCAGTTCTTC CASSLGTSGGALQFF
TRBD1 TRBJ2-7 TRBV4-3 - TGCGCCAGCAGTCAAGACCCCGGACAGGGGGCGTTTATCGACGAGCAGTACTTC CASSQDPGQGAFIDEQYF
- TRBJ2-7 TRBV4-3 - TGCGCCAGCAGCCACTGGGGGCCGAAAGCCTACGAGCAGTACTTC CASSHWGPKAYEQYF
TRBD1 TRBJ1-2 TRBV19 - TGTGCCAGTAGTATGAGGGACAGGGGAGGCTATGGCTACACCTTC CASSMRDRGGYGYTF
- TRBJ1-5 TRBV19 - TGTGCCAGTAGGGAGGGCTGGGGCAATCAGCCCCAGCATTTT CASREGWGNQPQHF
TRBD1 TRBJ1-1 TRBV5-4 - TGTGCCAGCAGCTTCGACAGGGGCCGGACTGAAGCTTTCTTT CASSFDRGRTEAFF
TRBD2 TRBJ2-1 TRBV6-2/TRBV6-3 - TGTGCCAGCAGTTACGGGGGACTAGCGGTCAATGAGCAGTTCTTC CASSYGGLAVNEQFF
- TRBJ1-3 TRBV30 - TGTGCCTGGTCTTCGGGAAACACCATATATTTT CAWSSGNTIYF
- TRBJ2-7 TRBV7-8 - TGTGCCAGCAGCTTCAGGGTGAGCTCCTACGAGCAGTACTTC CASSFRVSSYEQYF
- TRBJ2-7 TRBV6-5 few TGTGCCAGCAGTTACTCGGGCACTAGGATGGACGAGCAGTACTTC CASSYSGTRMDEQYF
TRBD1 TRBJ1-6 TRBV3-1/TRBV3-2 - TGTGCCAGCAGCCCACAGACAGGGGGTAATTCACCCCTCCACTTT CASSPQTGGNSPLHF
TRBD2 TRBJ2-1 TRBV2 once TGTGCCAGCAGTGGTACTAGCGGGAGGGGCAATGAGCAGTTCTTC CASSGTSGRGNEQFF
TRBD1 TRBJ1-3 TRBV7-9 - TGTGCCAGCAGCCGGACGGACAGGGCGGTGGGGGGAAACACCATATATTTT CASSRTDRAVGGNTIYF
- TRBJ2-4 TRBV21-1 once TGTGCCAGCAGCAACCGGGACAGAAAAAACATTCAGTACTTC CASSNRDRKNIQYF
- TRBJ2-6 TRBV6-1 - TGTGCCAGCAGTGATTTCAGGGCCAGATTTTCTGGGGCCAACGTCCTGACTTTC CASSDFRARFSGANVLTF
- TRBJ2-5 TRBV5-4 - TGTGCCAGCAGCTTATCGGGAGTCCAAGAGACCCAGTACTTC CASSLSGVQETQYF
- TRBJ2-7 TRBV6-1 - TGTGCCAGCAGTGAAGCTGGGTCGGGTTACGAGCAGTACTTC CASSEAGSGYEQYF
- TRBJ1-5 TRBV5-6 - TGTGCCAGCAGCTTGGACAGGGGCAATCAGCCCCAGCATTTT CASSLDRGNQPQHF
TRBD2 TRBJ2-7 TRBV5-1 - TGCGCCAGCAGCTTGACCACGTTCCGGGAGGGTTACGAGCAGTACTTC CASSLTTFREGYEQYF
TRBD1 TRBJ1-1 TRBV4-2 once TGTGCCAGCAGCCATCTCGACAGGGTGCAAAGCACTGAAGCTTTCTTT CASSHLDRVQSTEAFF
TRBD1 TRBJ2-3 TRBV14 - TGTGCCAGCAGCCGCGACAGGGGGCTGACAGATACGCAGTATTTT CASSRDRGLTDTQYF
- TRBJ1-5 TRBV2 - TGTGCCAGCAGTCGATTACAGGGCCCCAATCAGCCCCAGCATTTT CASSRLQGPNQPQHF
- TRBJ2-3 TRBV27 - TGTGCCAGCAGTTCCCCGGGAGCCCGCACAGATACGCAGTATTTT CASSSPGARTDTQYF
TRBD1 TRBJ2-7 TRBV28 once TGTGCCAGCATCTTCAGGGGGTCCTACGAGCAGTACTTC CASIFRGSYEQYF
- TRBJ2-3 TRBV10-3 - TGTGCCATCAGTGCGGTCCTTCTAGATACGCAGTATTTT CAISAVLLDTQYF
- TRBJ1-6 TRBV28 - TGTGCCAGCAGTTTAGCACAGTATAATTCACCCCTCCACTTT CASSLAQYNSPLHF
- TRBJ2-1 TRBV2 - TGTGCCGGGTCGGGGATGAACAATGAGCAGTTCTTC CAGSGMNNEQFF
TRBD1 TRBJ1-2 TRBV7-9 few TGTGCCAGCAGCCCTAGGGACAGGGTGAGGTATAATTGTGGCTACACCTTC CASSPRDRVRYNCGYTF
- TRBJ2-3 TRBV19 - TGTGCCAGTAATCTGGCCGGCACAGATACGCAGTATTTT CASNLAGTDTQYF
- TRBJ2-5 TRBV30 - TGTGCCTGGAGAAAAGTCGGCCAAGAGACCCAGTACTTC CAWRKVGQETQYF